Listed here is a single T cell receptor beta chain. This clone was observed a single time. The antigen this receptor binds is unknown. No much larger clonotype is one base removed from it; base qualities were not supplied. This sample is drawn from a study of shared clonotypes between healthy human individuals (dated by TCRdb to 2019 to 2021). For the study in its entirety: A few men and a couple of women, aged 18 to 49 years, made up the cohort. For each donor, CD4 naive and CD4 memory were each given three plates, CD8 naive was given two plates, and CD8 memory was given one plate. To estimate repertoire size and how much clonotypes are shared between individuals, the study performed deep sequencing of blood TCR repertoires from about 5 healthy adults. To increase sequencing depth and limit assay-specific biases, TCR repertoire library preparation and sequencing were carried out by different laboratories using diverse techniques. Leukapheresis yielded between about 0.8 and 9.5 billion PBMCs per donor. The investigation overall reported the following: Even with the large sequencing depth, rarefaction of the sorted-subset datasets indicated that sequencing was incomplete. Because the study included only a small number of donors, the genetic and exposure-history diversity represented was limited. Pairwise subsampling indicated that sequencing depth was expected to affect the degree of clonotype sharing among donors. Higher generation probabilities were observed for clonotypes shared by all four sorted-subset donors than for non-shared clonotypes. About 4.5% of naive CD4, around 3.5% of naive CD8, around 2.3% of memory CD4, and over 0.35% of memory CD8 clonotypes were shared across several donors. Naive subsets generally had larger estimated clonotype richness than memory subsets. Sampling was restricted to blood, and TCR repertoires in tissues likely differ from the TCR repertoires found in blood.

Using the deep immunoSEQ assay, TCR CDR3 regions were amplified from genomic DNA by multiplex PCR. Genomic DNA extracted from each cell subset was distributed evenly over all wells of several immunoSEQ 96-well plates, and each plate served as one replicate. For sorted subsets, around 200 ng genomic DNA, equal to 30,000 to 35,000 T cell genomes, was loaded into each replicate PCR. Purified libraries were quantified with a Qubit 3.0 fluorometer, sized on a Bioanalyzer 2100, and re-quantified with the KAPA Library Quantification kit. A separate single-read 150-cycle Illumina NextSeq 550 flow cell was used to sequence each immunoSEQ 96-well plate. As for how the authors treated the data: Because the immunoSEQ output held only junctional sequences and lacked quality scores, the filtering could not match the filtering applied to full-length reads. Sequences were annotated with PyIR, a Python wrapper for IgBLAST v1.9, and V/J genes and CDR3 were assigned using IMGT germline references. Reads were removed for weak V/J assignments (E-value above 1e-6), missing CDR3, stop codons, out-of-frame junctions, or ambiguous translated residues. V3J clonotypes were defined by identical inferred V gene, J gene, and CDR3 amino acid sequence. To compute the percentage overlap between repertoires, the number of shared unique clonotypes was divided by the size of the smaller repertoire. Richness of each repertoire was evaluated using RTK rarefaction, the Chao1 estimator, and Recon v2.1 estimates of unobserved clonotypes. OLGA was used to compute generation probabilities for all TCRbeta clonotypes that the gDNA method yielded from a handful of donors. Drawn from immuneACCESS, this table holds only the in-frame rearrangements with V and J called that TCRdb kept. Clones are partly lost; checked studies trace under half to an unresolved V gene and leave the rest unexplained. V and J calls and clone size come straight from that table; D and trimming were deduced from the DNA. Counted in this sample were roughly 1,800,000 clones; less than 95% of them appeared once. The top ten hold 0.95% to 1.5% of the sample.

CDR1 and CDR2, per the germline V gene (reference sequence), are SEHNR and FQNEAQ. The CDR3, from cysteine to phenylalanine, totals 15 residues. Kept here is only the CDR3 DNA, which spans 45 bases and is read in frame from base 1. At the junction V is shortened by 5 bases and J by 5 bases; bases outside the gene matches: 12. CD8 naive samples were CD45RO-negative cells positively selected for CCR7, giving a CD45RA+CCR7+ population that excluded TemRA cells. The donors were healthy, HIV-negative adults who had no recently reported acute infections or vaccinations. Every donor was a Caucasian adult living in Nashville, Tennessee, USA. Blood was collected by leukapheresis, and PBMCs were isolated by Ficoll-Histopaque density gradient centrifugation and then cryopreserved in liquid nitrogen vapor phase. Purity and quantity of every magnetically sorted T cell population were checked by analytical flow cytometry. Each sorted fraction had its genomic DNA isolated and then quantified by UV absorbance on a Nanodrop 2000c.

The chain couples TRBV7-9 to TRBJ2-7; 7 central nucleotides agree with TRBD1. Sequenced: naive CD8+ T cells sorted from blood. This specimen's cell subset or site label, interpreted: CD45RA+CCR7+. This clonotype originated in a young man in good health. The DNA is TGTGCCAGCAGCCCAGCACAGGGGCTTCTTCACGAGCAGTACTTC. It translates to CASSPAQGLLHEQYF.